Presented here are 9 T cell receptor beta chains from one specimen sequenced in a study of blood T cells in healthy people across ages. It was with a sample-barcoded 5' primer and a J-beta primer mix that a second PCR of about 7 to 12 cycles was run. TCRdb passed the 5' RACE reads through MiXCR, listing each CDR3 protein once. This table has approximately 1,000,000 distinct CDR3 sequences, more than 30% appearing once. Sequenced: blood. All receptors come from a man aged 18 to 35 in good health.

The chain combines TRBV12-3 or TRBV12-4 with TRBJ2-7; D possibly matches TRBD1 or TRBD2 (5 bases each). Trimming shortened V by 3 bases and J by 2 bases, and 8 bases separated the two germline ends. The CDR3 covers 13 residues. CDR3 loop: CASSFQGAYEQYF. CDR3 bases: TGTGCCAGCAGTTTCCAGGGAGCCTACGAGCAGTACTTC.

The chain combines TRBV11-2 with TRBJ2-1; TRBD2 agrees at 13 bases. This CDR3 comprises 15 residues. CDR1 and CDR2 (germline): SGHAT, FQNNGV. Trimming at V came to 7 bases and at J to 5 bases, leaving 5 bases not matched to a gene. The CDR3 DNA sequence: TGTGCCAGCACGCGGGGACTAGCGGGGAACAATGAGCAGTTCTTC. Translation gives CASTRGLAGNNEQFF.

A remark on this clonotype: A read error may produce the germline difference seen at one junction end. The chain recombines TRBV20-1 with TRBJ1-6, with D possibly TRBD1 on 5 matching bases. The CDR3 is 15 amino acids. Germline V lookup: CDR1 DFQATT, CDR2 SNEGSKA (reference sequence). In DNA, the CDR3 is TGCAGTGCCAGAAGCCAGGACACCTATAATTCACCCCCCCACTTT. It yields the protein CSARSQDTYNSPPHF.

J is TRBJ2-4 and V is TRBV9; 7 bases are shared with TRBD2. Germline CDR1 SGDLS, CDR2 YYNGEE. The ends lost 3 bases at V and 4 bases at J; junction bases unmatched: 19. This CDR3 region has 19 residues. The chain's CDR3 is CASSEGGSVQSTMKNIQYF. DNA of the CDR3: TGTGCCAGCAGCGAGGGAGGGTCGGTACAGAGTACTATGAAAAACATTCAGTACTTC.

This chain links TRBV20-1 with TRBJ2-2; TRBD1 aligns across 7 bases. CDR1 DFQATT and CDR2 SNEGSKA come from the germline V gene (reference sequence). This CDR3 region has 15 residues. V lost 6 bases and J lost 2; bases outside the gene matches: 9. CDR3 sequence reads: CSAPIGGANTGELFF. The CDR3 nucleotides read TGCAGTGCCCCCATAGGGGGCGCTAACACCGGGGAGCTGTTTTTT.

The chain uses TRBV10-3 and TRBJ1-2; TRBD1 matches 10 bases. CDR1 and CDR2 (germline): ENHRY, SYGVKD. This CDR3 has 14 amino acids. The junction had 7 bases not matched to a gene; V was cut back by 6 bases and J by 6 bases. The CDR3 loop is CAISRDRGDNGYTF. CDR3 DNA: TGTGCCATCAGCCGGGACAGGGGAGACAATGGCTACACCTTC.

The J gene is TRBJ2-3, the V gene TRBV7-2; 13 bases agree with TRBD2. The CDR3 extends over 18 amino acids. CDR1 is SGHTA, CDR2 FQGNSA, per germline. After removal of 2 bases from V and 4 bases from J, the junction contained 9 bases not matched to a gene. The CDR3 bases are TGTGCCAGCAGCTTAACAGGACTAGCGGGAGATCAGGCAGATACGCAGTATTTT. This encodes CASSLTGLAGDQADTQYF.

This chain uses TRBV6-4 with TRBJ1-5; TRBD1 matches 7 bases. J was trimmed by 0 bases and V by 6 bases; bases with no gene match: 5. The CDR3 contains 15 residues. From germline, CDR1 is MRHNA and CDR2 SNTAGT. This CDR3 is CASRNRGDSNQPQHF. CDR3 DNA sequence: TGTGCCAGCAGAAACAGGGGAGATAGCAATCAGCCCCAGCATTTT.

The genes are TRBV20-1 and TRBJ1-5; D remains unclear. The germline CDR1 and CDR2 sequences are DFQATT and SNEGSKA (reference sequence). V was clipped by 5 bases and J by 4 bases, with 12 bases between them. The length of the CDR3 is 13 residues. In nucleotides, the CDR3 is TGCAGTGCTCTCGGAGGAGGAAATCAGCCCCAGCATTTT. It specifies CSALGGGNQPQHF.